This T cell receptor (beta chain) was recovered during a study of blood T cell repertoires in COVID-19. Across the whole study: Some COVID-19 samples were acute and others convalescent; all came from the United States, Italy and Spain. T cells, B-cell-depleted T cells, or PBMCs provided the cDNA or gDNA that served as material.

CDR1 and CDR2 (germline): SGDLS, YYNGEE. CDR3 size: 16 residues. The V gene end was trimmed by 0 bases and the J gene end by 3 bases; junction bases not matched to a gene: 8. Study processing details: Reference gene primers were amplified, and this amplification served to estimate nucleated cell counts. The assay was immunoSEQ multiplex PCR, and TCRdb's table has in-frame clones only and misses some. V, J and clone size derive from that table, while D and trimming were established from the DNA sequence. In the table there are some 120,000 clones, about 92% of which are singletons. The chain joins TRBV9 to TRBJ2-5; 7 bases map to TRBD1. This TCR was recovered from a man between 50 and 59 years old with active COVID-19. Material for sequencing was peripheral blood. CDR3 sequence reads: CASSVGPGTAKETQYF. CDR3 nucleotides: TGTGCCAGCAGCGTAGGTCCCGGGACAGCCAAAGAGACCCAGTACTTC.